This is a list of T cell receptor beta chains from one sample in a study of cytomegalovirus exposure and HLA in healthy donors. Sequencing used immunoSEQ multiplex PCR; TCRdb keeps in-frame clones, though not all of them. The table shows 120,000 to 150,000 clones, with 80% to 90% occurring only once. The sequenced sample was PBMCs. These receptors originate from a man aged 18 to 30 in good health and CMV-seronegative. The conserved cysteine and the conserved F or W are not part of the CDR3 here.

TRBV2	TRBJ2-1	13	ATSRGGQGYNEQF
TRBV7-8	TRBJ2-5	12	ASSRPGSQETQY
TRBV27	TRBJ2-1	14	ASSGRGRLSYNEQF
TRBV5-1	TRBJ2-2	13	ASSFAGQGTGELF
TRBV6-5	TRBJ2-2	13	ASSGQGGYGGELF
TRBV6-5	TRBJ2-1	11	ASGGGRHNEQF
TRBV5-1	TRBJ1-1	14	ASGEGTGIFNTEAF
TRBV9	TRBJ2-5	15	ASSEGTSGRAGETQY
TRBV15	TRBJ2-1	13	ATSRAGEGYNEQF
TRBV7-9	TRBJ2-7	11	ASSSGSIYEQY
TRBV2	TRBJ1-1	11	ASQDRGSTEAF
TRBV19	TRBJ1-5	15	ASSISRDRGKDQPQH
TRBV5-1	TRBJ1-1	12	ASNEPGTGTEAF
TRBV19	TRBJ1-5	14	ASSILPGYSNQPQH
TRBV2	TRBJ2-3	12	ASSEAYREGTQY
TRBV11-3	TRBJ2-1	11	ASSSDTRDEQF
TRBV5-1	TRBJ2-3	12	ASSLEGAADTQY
TRBV28	TRBJ2-7	13	ASSSTGDSSYEQY
TRBV7-2	TRBJ2-7	11	ASSLGATYEQY
TRBV6-4	TRBJ2-5	15	ASSDLTSGGYQETQY
TRBV7-6	TRBJ2-2	11	ASSLGPTGELF
TRBV11-2	TRBJ2-1	14	ASSLVSGGAYNEQF
TRBV28	TRBJ1-2	11	ASRPHRVRGYT
TRBV7-9	TRBJ2-1	11	ASSSTGSNEQF
TRBV2	TRBJ2-1	12	ASRRTLEMVEQF
TRBV4-2	TRBJ2-3	14	ASSQGNGGHTDTQY
TRBV7-9	TRBJ2-1	13	ASSREGLLYNEQF
TRBV5-5	TRBJ2-7	12	ASSLGLPVREQY
TRBV6-6	TRBJ1-6	11	ASSYSTSSPLH
TRBV5-1	TRBJ2-2	13	ASSLLAGATGELF